This T cell receptor beta chain was retrieved from a study of cytomegalovirus exposure and HLA in healthy donors. PCR primers comprised 60 Vbeta and 13 Jbeta primers. Here immunoSEQ multiplex PCR was the method, and the copy in TCRdb shows in-frame clones only, minus some. The table shows about 150,000 clones, with more than 7.5% occurring only once. This CDR3 is 15 amino acids long. Between the trimmed V and J ends, which lost 6 bases and 0 bases, there was a span of 15 bases. Germline-derived CDR1 and CDR2 are SQVTM and ANQGSEA. At sampling all donors were nominally healthy, likely with unrecorded immune exposures.

Sequenced sample: PBMCs. The chain has TRBV29-1 and TRBJ2-1; D is perhaps TRBD2 (6 bases). This TCR was sampled from a man between 45 and 60 years old in good health and CMV-seronegative. The CDR3 DNA follows: TGCAGCGTGTCTTATCGGGGGTACTCCTACAATGAGCAGTTCTTC. This encodes CSVSYRGYSYNEQFF.